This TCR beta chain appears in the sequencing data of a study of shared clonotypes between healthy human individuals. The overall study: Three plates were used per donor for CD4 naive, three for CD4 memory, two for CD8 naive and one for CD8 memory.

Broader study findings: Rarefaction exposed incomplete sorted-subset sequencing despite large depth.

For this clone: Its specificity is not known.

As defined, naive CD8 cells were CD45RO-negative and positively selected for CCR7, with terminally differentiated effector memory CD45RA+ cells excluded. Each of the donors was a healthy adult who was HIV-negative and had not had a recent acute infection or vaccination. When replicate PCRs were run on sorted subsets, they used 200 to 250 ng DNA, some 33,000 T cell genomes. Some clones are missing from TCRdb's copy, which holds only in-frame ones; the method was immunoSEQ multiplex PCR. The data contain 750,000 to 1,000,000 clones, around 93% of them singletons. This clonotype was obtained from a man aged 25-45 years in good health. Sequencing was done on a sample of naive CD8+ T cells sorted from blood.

Here the CDR3 DNA reads TGCAGCGCCGCCCGGGACAGGGTGGGCGCTTTCTTT. Translating it yields CSAARDRVGAFF. The chain joins TRBV29-1 to TRBJ1-1; 9 nucleotides align to TRBD1. CDR1 is SQVTM and CDR2 is ANQGSEA in the germline V gene. The CDR3 sequence is 12 residues long. The V gene end was trimmed by 7 bases and the J gene end by 11 bases; junction bases not matched to a gene: 11.